Only a few counts were recorded for the clone carrying this T cell receptor beta chain. This sample was taken from a study of human T cells and chemical hapten exposure. One entry per CDR3 protein, called by TCRdb with MiXCR from the RACE reads. The top ten clones hold 2.2% of a sample with 80,000 to 95,000 distinct CDR3 sequences, approximately 11% of them seen once. The CDR3 runs 14 residues. Deletions cut 1 base from V and 10 bases from J, with 14 bases between. CDR1 and CDR2 from the germline V gene are LGHDT and YNNKEL (reference sequence). Stated time point: patch test 2, 6 weeks after DPC sensitization. Treatment specified: therapeutic diphenylcyclopropenone sensitization with weekly scalp DPC.

This clonotype was obtained from a middle-aged man with alopecia areata. Some clones in this sample may be carry-over from other donors' samples. J is TRBJ1-3 and V is TRBV3-1, with TRBD1 as a possible D gene (6 bases). This specimen consisted of whole blood, obtained in connection with sensitization to the hapten diphenylcyclopropenone (DPC). CDR3 sequence (DNA): TGTGCCAGCAGCCAAGCCCCAGGGGAACGAACCATATATTTT. Its protein is CASSQAPGERTIYF.